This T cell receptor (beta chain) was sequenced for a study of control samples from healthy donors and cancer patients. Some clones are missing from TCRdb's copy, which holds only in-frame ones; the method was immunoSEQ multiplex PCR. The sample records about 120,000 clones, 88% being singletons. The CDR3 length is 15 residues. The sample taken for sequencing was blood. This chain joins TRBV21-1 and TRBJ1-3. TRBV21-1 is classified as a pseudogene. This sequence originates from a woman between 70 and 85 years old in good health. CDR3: CANSGWEPGGNTIYF. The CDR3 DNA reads TGTGCCAACTCCGGTTGGGAACCGGGGGGAAACACCATATATTTT.